The 9 T cell receptor beta chains given below trace back to one sample, sequenced in a study of cytotoxic CD8 clonotypes in ibrutinib-treated CLL. Clones were read by immunoSEQ multiplex PCR, and TCRdb kept only the in-frame ones, dropping some. This sample yields around 140,000 clones, of which about 70% are seen a single time; about 5% belongs to the top ten. This sample comprised PBMCs, obtained after 24 months of ibrutinib treatment. These receptors were obtained from a human donor with chronic lymphocytic leukemia.

The V and J genes are TRBV5-1 and TRBJ2-7; D gene uncertain. The germline CDR1 and CDR2 sequences are SGHRS and YFSETQ. With 5 bases removed from V and 4 bases from J, the gap between germline ends came to 13 bases. This CDR3 has 13 residues. The CDR3 bases are TGCGCCAGCAGTTCTAACGGGCCGTACGAGCAGTACTTC. As protein: CASSSNGPYEQYF.

The V gene is TRBV4-1, the J gene TRBJ2-3, with TRBD2 as a possible D gene (6 bases). Germline CDR1 MGHRA, CDR2 YSYEKL. V was trimmed by 0 bases and J by 8 bases, leaving 12 bases between them. The CDR3 covers 14 residues. In nucleotides, the CDR3 is TGCGCCAGCAGCCAAGATGAGGGACTCCCTACGCAGTATTTT. It translates to CASSQDEGLPTQYF.

This clone was detected only once. The chain uses TRBV28 and TRBJ1-5, with 7 bases matching TRBD1. CDR3 size: 17 residues. CDR1 and CDR2 (germline): MDHEN, SYDVKM. V trimming: 5 bases; J trimming: 0 bases; junction bases outside the gene matches: 10. The CDR3 sequence: CASSPTGVGYSNQPQHF. Written as DNA, the CDR3 is TGTGCCAGCAGTCCTACAGGGGTGGGGTATAGCAATCAGCCCCAGCATTTT.

The chain links TRBV7-9 to TRBJ1-1; 7 bases agree with TRBD1. There are 13 residues in the CDR3. Unmatched junction bases numbered 5, after V lost 5 bases and J lost 5 bases. Germline loops: CDR1 SEHNR, CDR2 FQNEAQ (reference sequence). The CDR3 DNA reads TGTGCCAGCAGCCCTCAGGGGGGTACTGAAGCTTTCTTT. This gives the protein CASSPQGGTEAFF.

The rearrangement uses TRBV5-6 and TRBJ2-7, with TRBD2 identical over 11 bases. The length of the CDR3 is 19 residues. V lost 4 bases, J lost 0 bases, and 15 bases stayed unmatched. Germline lookup yields CDR1 SGHDT and CDR2 YYEEEE. CDR3 nucleotides: TGTGCCAGCAGCCGGTTTGTACTAGCGGGGGACCGGTCCTCCTACGAGCAGTACTTC. This codes for CASSRFVLAGDRSSYEQYF.

The chain combines TRBV27 with TRBJ1-6; 8 bases are shared with TRBD1. This CDR3 is built from 18 residues. The V gene end was trimmed by 6 bases and the J gene end by 4 bases; junction bases not matched to a gene: 14. The germline gives CDR1 MNHEY, CDR2 SMNVEV (reference sequence). The CDR3 here is CASSRTGISLGYNSPLHF. For the CDR3, the DNA is TGTGCCAGCAGCCGGACAGGGATCTCCTTAGGATATAATTCACCCCTCCACTTT.

The chain has TRBV1 and TRBJ2-7; the DNA was not used to check the table's D call, TRBD1. TRBV1 is designated a pseudogene. This CDR3 has 16 residues. CDR3 protein: CTSSRARDRTDLGQYF. For the CDR3, the DNA is TGCACCAGCAGCCGAGCACGGGACAGGACCGACCTGGGGCAGTACTTC.

The chain recombines TRBV6-5 with TRBJ2-5, with D unresolved. Germline-derived CDR1 and CDR2 are MNHEY and SVGAGI. This CDR3 is 16 amino acids long. The germline V and J ends were trimmed by 0 bases and 5 bases, with 16 bases remaining between them. The CDR3 DNA reads TGTGCCAGCAGTTACTCTGGTCCTGACCCATCGGAGACCCAGTACTTC. Translating it yields CASSYSGPDPSETQYF.

This clone was picked up a small number of times. The chain couples TRBV7-9 to TRBJ2-3, with TRBD2 matching 9 bases. Losses at the gene ends were 2 bases for V and 6 bases for J; bases not matched to a gene: 9. The CDR3 runs to 16 residues. Germline CDR1 reads SEHNR; CDR2 reads FQNEAQ (reference sequence). The CDR3 DNA is TGTGCCAGCAGCTTATCCCTGGCGGGAGGGTCTGATACGCAGTATTTT. Translating it yields CASSLSLAGGSDTQYF.